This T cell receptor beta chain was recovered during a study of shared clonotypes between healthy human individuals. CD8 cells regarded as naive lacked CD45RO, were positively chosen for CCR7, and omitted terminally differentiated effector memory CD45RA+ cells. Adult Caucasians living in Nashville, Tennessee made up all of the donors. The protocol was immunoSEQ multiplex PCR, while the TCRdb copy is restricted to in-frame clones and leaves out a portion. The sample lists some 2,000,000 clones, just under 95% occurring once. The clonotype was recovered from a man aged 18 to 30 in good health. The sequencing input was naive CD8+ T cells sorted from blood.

CDR3 loop: CASSFLQGSNQPQHF. The CDR3, as DNA: TGTGCCAGCAGTTTTCTCCAGGGCAGCAATCAGCCCCAGCATTTT. V usage is TRBV28 and J usage is TRBJ1-5; the D gene is possibly TRBD1 (5 bases). Between the trimmed V and J ends, which lost 3 bases and 1 base, there was a span of 10 bases. Per germline, CDR1 MDHEN and CDR2 SYDVKM. The CDR3 consists of 15 residues.